The TCR beta chain described here comes from a study of early T cells in non-severe SARS-CoV-2 infection. Whole-study context: Sequencing targeted bulk RNA from unsorted whole blood, leaving chains unpaired. Notes on the study in general: There was a bias toward anti-spike CD8 responses in VDJdb matching, which missed private and CD4 specificities.

This clonotype was observed many times. Its cognate antigen is unknown. The library protocol tagged individual cDNA molecules with unique molecular identifiers. TCRdb processed the 5' RACE reads anew with MiXCR; each CDR3 protein has one entry. The sample carries fewer than 80,000 distinct CDR3 sequences, about 12% recorded once. V was cut by 1 base and J by 3 bases, with 7 bases left in between. This CDR3 has 14 amino acids. Germline-derived CDR1 and CDR2 are LGHDT and YNNKEL (reference sequence). The receptor was isolated from an adult who was a healthcare worker with PCR-confirmed SARS-CoV-2 infection or an uninfected control (not recorded which). This rearrangement joins TRBV3-1 to TRBJ2-1, with a possible D match to TRBD1 (5 bases). Sample: whole blood. CDR3 coding DNA: TGTGCCAGCAGCCAAGGCCAGGGCTACAATGAGCAGTTCTTC. Its translation: CASSQGQGYNEQFF.